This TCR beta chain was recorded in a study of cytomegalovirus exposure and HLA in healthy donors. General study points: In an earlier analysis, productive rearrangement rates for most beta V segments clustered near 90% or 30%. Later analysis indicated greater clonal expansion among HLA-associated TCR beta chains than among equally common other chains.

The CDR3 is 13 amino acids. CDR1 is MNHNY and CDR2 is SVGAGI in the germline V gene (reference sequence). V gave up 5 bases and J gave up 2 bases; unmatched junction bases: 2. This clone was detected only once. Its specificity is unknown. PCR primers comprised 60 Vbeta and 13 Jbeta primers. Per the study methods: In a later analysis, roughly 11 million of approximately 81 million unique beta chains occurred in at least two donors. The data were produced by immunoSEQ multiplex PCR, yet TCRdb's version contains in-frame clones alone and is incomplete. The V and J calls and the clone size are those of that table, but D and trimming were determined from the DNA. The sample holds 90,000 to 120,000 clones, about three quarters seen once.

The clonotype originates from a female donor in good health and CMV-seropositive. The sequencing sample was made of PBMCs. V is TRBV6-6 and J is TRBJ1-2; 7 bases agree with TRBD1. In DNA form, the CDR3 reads TGTGCCAGCAGTCGGGGACAGAACTATGGCTACACCTTC. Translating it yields CASSRGQNYGYTF.